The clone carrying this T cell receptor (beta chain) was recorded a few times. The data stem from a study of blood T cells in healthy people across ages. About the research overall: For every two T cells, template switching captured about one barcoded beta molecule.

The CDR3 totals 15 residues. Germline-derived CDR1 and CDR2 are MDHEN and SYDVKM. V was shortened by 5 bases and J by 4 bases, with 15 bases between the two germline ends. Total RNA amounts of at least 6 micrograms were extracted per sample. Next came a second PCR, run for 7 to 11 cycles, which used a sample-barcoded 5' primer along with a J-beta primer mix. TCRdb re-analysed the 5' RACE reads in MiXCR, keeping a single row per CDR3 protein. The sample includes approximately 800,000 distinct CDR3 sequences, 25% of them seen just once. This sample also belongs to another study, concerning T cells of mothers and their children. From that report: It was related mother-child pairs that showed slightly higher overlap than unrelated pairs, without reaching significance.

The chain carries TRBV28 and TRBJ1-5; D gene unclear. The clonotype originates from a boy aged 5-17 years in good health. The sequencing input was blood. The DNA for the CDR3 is TGTGCCAGCAGTCGCCTCCAACTGTTGAATCAGCCCCAGCATTTT. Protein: CASSRLQLLNQPQHF.